The clone carrying this TCR beta chain was seen only a few times. Its antigen is not known. Unique-molecular-identifier-tagged TCR beta cDNA libraries were used. Once roughly 0.9 to 10 million T cells were used, hundreds of thousands of cDNA molecules resulted. TCRdb called the PCR reads again in MiXCR, with one record for every CDR3 protein. The data contain about 770,000 distinct CDR3 sequences, 46% of them singletons. This CDR3 has 13 amino acids. Looked up from germline, CDR1 is MNHEY and CDR2 is SMNVEV (reference sequence). Trimming pared 0 bases from V and 12 bases from J, leaving 9 bases between. These data belong to a study of post-analysis software for immune sequencing data. Overall study findings and caveats: Comparison of patients with controls showed 4 to 6 TRBV segments more frequent in patients, TRBV5-6, TRBV5-1 and TRBV20-1 among them.

This clonotype was sampled from a girl aged 10-17 years with multiple sclerosis. What was sequenced was blood. The rearrangement uses TRBV27 and TRBJ1-6; unclear D gene. DNA for the CDR3: TGTGCCAGCAGTTTATCGCCCAACAAACCCCTCCACTTT. Its translation: CASSLSPNKPLHF.